The 9 T cell receptor beta chains reported below all come from one sample, sequenced in a study of T-cell memory formation after mild COVID-19. TCRdb reprocessed the 5' RACE reads with MiXCR, giving one entry per CDR3 protein. The sample includes 300,000 or so distinct CDR3 sequences, around 16% seen only once; the top ten take approximately 23%. Sequences were obtained from PBMCs or a T cell subset sorted from them (not recorded which). The receptors derive from a man aged 18 to 30 who had mild COVID-19 (a few samples of this study predate the infection). Cell type and time point are not known.

The CDR3: CASSALAGANEQFF. DNA of the CDR3: TGTGCCAGCAGCGCCCTAGCGGGAGCTAATGAGCAGTTCTTC. This sequence joins TRBV9 and TRBJ2-1; TRBD2 matches at 10 bases. Looked up from germline, CDR1 is SGDLS and CDR2 is YYNGEE. There are 14 residues in the CDR3. V was clipped by 3 bases and J by 7 bases; unmatched bases: 4. Together with reference TRBV9 and TRBJ2-1, the CDR3 gives the full variable domain: DSGVTQTPKHLITATGQRVTLRCSPRSGDLSVYWYQQSLDQGLQFLIQYYNGEERAKGNILERFSAQQFPDLHSELNLSSLELGDSALYFCASSALAGANEQFFGPGTRLTVL.

This chain connects TRBV19 to TRBJ2-2; D possibly corresponds to TRBD1 (5 bases). The CDR3 contains 13 residues. Germline CDR1 LNHDA, CDR2 SQIVND (reference sequence). The V and J ends lost 6 bases and 6 bases respectively, with 11 bases between them. The CDR3 DNA reads TGTGCCAGTAGGCCAGGGTACGCCGGGGAGCTGTTTTTT. It specifies CASRPGYAGELFF.

This clonotype was seen a handful of times. The V call is TRBV5-5, the J call TRBJ2-7, with a weak D call TRBD2 (6 bases). This CDR3 region has 16 residues. Per the germline V gene, CDR1 is SGHKS and CDR2 is YYEKEE (reference sequence). The V end lost 2 bases, the J end lost 5 bases, and 20 bases lay between the germline ends. For the CDR3, the DNA is TGTGCCAGCAGCTTTGGGCGTGGAGGGCTAACTAACGAGCAGTACTTC. This translates into CASSFGRGGLTNEQYF. Looking up the rest from reference TRBV5-5 and TRBJ2-7 gives the full variable domain: DAGVTQSPTHLIKTRGQQVTLRCSPISGHKSVSWYQQVLGQGPQFIFQYYEKEERGRGNFPDRFSARQFPNYSSELNVNALLLGDSALYLCASSFGRGGLTNEQYFGPGTRLTVT.

Many counts were recorded for this clonotype. The J gene is TRBJ2-3, the V gene TRBV6-5; D not resolved. The CDR3 runs to 12 residues. Trimming cost V 6 bases and J 8 bases, with 12 bases left between them. Germline V gene lookup returns CDR1 MNHEY and CDR2 SVGAGI. The CDR3 loop is CASSRGGITQYF. The CDR3 bases are TGTGCCAGCAGCCGCGGTGGGATTACGCAGTATTTT.

The V and J genes are TRBV4-1 and TRBJ2-5; 8 nucleotides agree with TRBD2. This CDR3 has 15 residues. The junction had 8 bases not matched to a gene; V was cut back by 4 bases and J by 4 bases. Per germline, CDR1 MGHRA and CDR2 YSYEKL. DNA for the CDR3: TGCGCCAGCAGCCCCGGGACTAGGGACCCAGAGACCCAGTACTTC. Its translation is CASSPGTRDPETQYF.

This clonotype was counted only a few times. Here the CDR3 DNA reads TGTGCCAGCAGCCGACCGGGACAGGGGGAAGTTGAAAAACTGTTTTTT. It yields the protein CASSRPGQGEVEKLFF. The V call is TRBV7-6, the J call TRBJ1-4, with 11 positions matching TRBD1. The germline CDR1 and CDR2 sequences are SGHVS and FNYEAQ. The V segment lost 5 bases and the J segment 7 bases; nucleotides outside the gene matches: 9. The CDR3 has 16 residues.

In its sample, this clonotype was seen a few times. V usage is TRBV5-1 and J usage is TRBJ1-3; unclear D gene. The germline V gene has CDR1 SGHRS and CDR2 YFSETQ. The CDR3 is 16 amino acids. Trimming took 4 bases from V and 4 from J, leaving 18 bases between them. The CDR3 DNA follows: TGCGCCAGCAGCCCCGCGGGCGGAGGCGCCGGAAACACCATATATTTT. The encoded protein is CASSPAGGGAGNTIYF.

This chain uses TRBV11-2 with TRBJ2-2; possibly TRBD1 for D (5 bases). The CDR3 covers 15 residues. Germline V gene lookup returns CDR1 SGHAT and CDR2 FQNNGV. Between the trimmed V and J ends, which lost 7 bases and 3 bases, there was a span of 15 bases. CDR3 loop: CASTSGLGYTGELFF. For the CDR3, the DNA is TGTGCCAGCACCTCAGGGTTGGGGTACACCGGGGAGCTGTTTTTT.

This clonotype was found a few times. This sequence joins TRBV7-2 and TRBJ2-7; either TRBD1 or TRBD2 may fit D (6 bases each). The CDR3 covers 15 residues. The V gene's germline CDR1 is SGHTA and CDR2 FQGNSA. Trimming shortened V by 0 bases and J by 2 bases, and 11 bases separated the two germline ends. CDR3 protein: CASSLADGGAYEQYF. As DNA, the CDR3 is TGTGCCAGCAGCTTAGCGGACGGGGGCGCCTACGAGCAGTACTTC.